This TCR beta chain derives from a study of Graves' ophthalmopathy and Graves' hyperthyroidism. The V end lost 4 bases, the J end lost 6 bases, and 11 bases lay between the germline ends. Germline V gene lookup returns CDR1 SGDLS and CDR2 YYNGEE. This CDR3 is 14 amino acids long. Amplification targeted the TCR beta CDR3 regions, with RNA transcripts as the source material. The first-round RT-PCR employed HTBI primers together with the Qiagen OneStep RT-PCR kit. A multiplex PCR was then performed as the second round. A single record per CDR3 protein comes from TCRdb applying MiXCR to the multiplex PCR reads. Of hundreds of thousands of distinct CDR3 sequences in the sample, over 40% were seen once. Points from the study as a whole: Detection in blood was also observed for most expanded thyroid clonotypes above 0.001 frequency.

For this clonotype: Its matching antigen is unknown. The conserved final phenylalanine or tryptophan is absent from the CDR3, which likely points to a read error.

This TCR derives from an adult man with Graves' ophthalmopathy. Specimen: peripheral blood. The rearrangement links TRBV9 to TRBJ1-6; no clear D. CDR3 in amino acids: CASSRNTFNSPLHL. The CDR3 nucleotides are TGTGCCAGCAGCCGGAATACCTTTAATTCACCCCTCCACCTT.